The 7 T cell receptor beta chains reported below all come from one sample, sequenced in a study of neurological immune-mediated disorders. MiXCR, run by TCRdb on the 5' RACE reads, gives a single entry per CDR3 protein. The data contain around 38,000 distinct CDR3 sequences, roughly 15% of them singletons. The material sequenced was CD4+ T cells from blood. The receptors stem from a woman in her fifties or sixties with HTLV-1-associated myelopathy (HAM/TSP).

This clonotype was found many times. This chain uses TRBV25-1 with TRBJ1-5; TRBD1 matches at 11 bases. J lost 2 bases, V lost 8 bases, and 8 bases had no gene match. CDR3 length: 16 residues. Looked up from germline, CDR1 is MGHDK and CDR2 is SYGVNS. Here the CDR3 reads CASGPGQGEGNQPQHF. CDR3 nucleotides: TGTGCCAGCGGCCCGGGACAGGGGGAAGGCAATCAGCCCCAGCATTTT.

This clonotype was seen many times. The rearrangement uses TRBV5-1 and TRBJ1-2; D uncertain. The CDR3 is 14 amino acids. CDR1 is SGHRS, CDR2 YFSETQ, per germline. V gave up 0 bases and J gave up 0 bases, with 6 bases separating them. The CDR3 DNA reads TGCGCCAGCAGCTTGGGGCAGCCTAACTATGGCTACACCTTC. The encoded protein is CASSLGQPNYGYTF.

This clonotype was seen at least ten times. The genes are TRBV12-3 or TRBV12-4 and TRBJ2-1; unclear D gene. This CDR3 region has 13 residues. V was clipped by 5 bases and J by 4 bases, with 9 bases between them. The DNA for the CDR3 is TGTGCCAGCAGTCCACCCCCTTACAATGAGCAGTTCTTC. Translating gives CASSPPPYNEQFF.

This clonotype was recorded a few times. The rearrangement joins TRBV19 to TRBJ2-7; 10 bases agree with TRBD2. Germline V lookup: CDR1 LNHDA, CDR2 SQIVND (reference sequence). J was trimmed by 0 bases and V by 5 bases; bases with no gene match: 7. This CDR3 has 16 amino acids. CDR3 residues: CASSPETSGVSYEQYF. CDR3 nucleotide sequence: TGTGCCAGTAGTCCAGAAACTAGCGGGGTCTCCTACGAGCAGTACTTC.

This clonotype has a count of ten or more. This chain joins TRBV3-1 and TRBJ2-7, with 8 bases identical to TRBD1. The germline V gene has CDR1 LGHDT and CDR2 YNNKEL (reference sequence). CDR3 size: 13 residues. After removal of 4 bases from V and 9 bases from J, the junction contained 8 bases not matched to a gene. The CDR3 spells CASSPGDRRVQYF. The CDR3 DNA reads as TGTGCCAGCAGCCCCGGGGACAGGAGGGTGCAGTACTTC.

This clonotype was counted ten times or more. J is TRBJ1-6 and V is TRBV7-8, with D maybe TRBD1 (5 bases). The CDR3 spans 16 residues. V lost 5 bases to trimming and J lost 8 bases, with 19 bases between them. Germline V lookup: CDR1 SGHVS, CDR2 FQNEAQ. The CDR3 sequence is CASSDRDGIIYSPLHF. CDR3 DNA: TGTGCCAGCAGCGATCGGGACGGAATAATTTATTCACCCCTCCACTTT.

In this sample, this clonotype turned up many times. This chain links TRBV20-1 with TRBJ1-1, with D uncertain. V shed 3 bases and J shed 0 bases, with 5 bases lying between them. The CDR3 contains 12 residues. Germline values: CDR1 DFQATT, CDR2 SNEGSKA (reference sequence). CDR3 residues: CSASRVNTEAFF. The CDR3 DNA follows: TGCAGTGCTAGTCGCGTGAACACTGAAGCTTTCTTT.